The T cell receptor (beta chain) under discussion was sequenced for a study of human T cells and chemical hapten exposure. In the study overall: After 6 days, upper back 0.01% DPC patch tests were scored.

The CDR3 is 14 residues long. V was pared by 0 bases and J by 4 bases, with 9 bases between. Germline V lookup: CDR1 SGHRS, CDR2 YFSETQ. This clonotype was seen more than once but under ten times. The library tagged individual cDNA molecules with unique molecular identifiers. From the RACE reads, TCRdb called clonotypes with MiXCR, one entry per CDR3 protein. The sample shows 90,000 or so distinct CDR3 sequences, over 9.5% of them seen only once. Sample time point: patch test 1, 2 weeks after DPC sensitization. Sample treatment: therapeutic diphenylcyclopropenone sensitization with weekly scalp DPC. The study drew its donors from alopecia patients who were 18 to 70 years old and suitable for DPC.

Sequenced material: whole blood, taken in connection with sensitization to the hapten diphenylcyclopropenone (DPC). The sequence was obtained from a man aged 35-49 years with alopecia areata. Some clones in this sample may be carry-over from other donors' samples. The gene calls are TRBV5-1 and TRBJ2-3; D might be TRBD1 (5 bases). The CDR3 reads CASSLAGLADTQYF. In DNA, the CDR3 is TGCGCCAGCAGCTTGGCAGGGTTAGCAGATACGCAGTATTTT.